This entry describes one T cell receptor (beta chain). Its target antigen remains unknown. No qualities accompany the bases; no much larger clone lies one base away. The data belong to a study of blood T cell repertoires in COVID-19 (TCRdb year 2020). Regarding the complete study: Samples covering the acute and convalescent phases of COVID-19 were provided by collaborators in the United States, Italy and Spain. The sample metadata nearly always contained a de-identified subject ID, COVID-19 status, age in years and sex. Samples came from the ongoing ImmuneRACE study (first 160 participants) plus 1,254 subjects from 6 global collaborators. Where HLA class I and class II types were available, the types were taken from metadata supplied by the sample provider, not from assay-based typing. The material from the prospective study consisted of cDNA or gDNA derived from T cells, B-cell-depleted T cells, or PBMCs. Subjects who had been exposed to COVID-19, were actively infected with it, or had recovered from it provided the deeply sampled blood TCRbeta repertoires that made up the dataset. The repertoires were released in a freely available public database meant as a resource for research on the immune response to SARS-CoV-2. Study-wide conclusions, independent of this receptor: The quantity of clinical and demographic metadata differed by source and by participant and was supplied without curation.

One collaborating source in Seattle enrolled patients during active infection and followed them longitudinally through the course of disease. Each collaborating institution followed its own protocols to collect whole blood in K2EDTA tubes. For TCRbeta analysis, collaborators shipped samples as frozen whole blood, isolated PBMCs, or DNA extracted from either of those sample types. The immunoSEQ Assay, a bias-controlled multiplex PCR, was used to amplify TCRbeta CDR3 regions from genomic DNA. On the authors' methods: Nucleated cell counts per sample were estimated from amplification of reference gene primers within the assay. To quantify the absolute abundance of each unique TCRbeta CDR3 rearrangement, sequence reads were collapsed and filtered. For each sample, productive Simpson clonality was calculated as the square root of Simpson's diversity index over productive rearrangements. What TCRdb holds here is the immuneACCESS table cut down to in-frame rearrangements. Part of the clones is not present; checked against another copy, under half of the missing clones reflect an unresolved V gene, and the others are unexplained. The DNA gave D and trimming, while V, J and clone size come from that table. The sample data list about 73,000 clones, and around 77% of these were observed just once. The ten largest clonotypes hold roughly 2.4% of the sample.

From the cysteine through the phenylalanine, the CDR3 covers 19 amino acids. The kept DNA is CDR3 alone, 57 bases in frame from the first base. The germline V gene encodes CDR1 KGHDR and CDR2 SFDVKD. Between the V and J ends, shortened by 8 bases and 3 bases respectively, the junction contains 28 bases. This receptor chain uses TRBV24-1 and TRBJ2-4, with a weak D call of TRBD2 (5 bases match). This receptor was identified in an older man with COVID-19, enrolled during active disease. Sequencing was done on a sample of peripheral blood. CDR3 loop: CATNEASPTRHRVKNIQYF. Read as DNA, the sequence is TGTGCCACCAACGAGGCTAGCCCAACACGACACCGCGTCAAAAACATTCAGTACTTC.